Each of the 9 T cell receptor beta chains below was sequenced from the same sample in a study of cytomegalovirus exposure and HLA in healthy donors. Primers for the PCR totalled 60 Vbeta and 13 Jbeta. Using immunoSEQ multiplex PCR, the repertoire was profiled, and TCRdb retains in-frame clones only, with some absent. The sample has approximately 110,000 clones; roughly four fifths are singletons. Sequencing input: PBMCs. The source is a woman aged 45-65 years in good health and CMV-seropositive.

The gene calls are TRBV27 and TRBJ2-1; 7 positions match TRBD1. J lost 4 bases, V lost 5 bases, and 8 bases had no gene match. This CDR3 has 15 residues. Germline CDR1 is MNHEY and CDR2 is SMNVEV (reference sequence). The DNA for the CDR3 is TGTGCCAGCAGTCCATCGACAGGGACATACAATGAGCAGTTCTTC. Protein: CASSPSTGTYNEQFF.

The chain carries TRBV4-3 and TRBJ2-7; TRBD2 matches at 9 bases. V lost 0 bases to trimming and J lost 3 bases; unmatched junction nucleotides: 9. Looked up from germline, CDR1 is LGHNA and CDR2 is YSLEER. The CDR3 consists of 17 residues. CDR3 amino acids: CASSQDFGTSFGYEQYF. CDR3 nucleotide sequence: TGCGCCAGCAGCCAAGATTTCGGGACTAGCTTTGGCTACGAGCAGTACTTC.

This clone was found a few times. V and J are TRBV19 and TRBJ1-5; no clear D. The CDR3 has 15 amino acids. V lost 10 bases to trimming and J lost 0 bases, with 16 bases between them. Per germline, CDR1 LNHDA and CDR2 SQIVND (reference sequence). CDR3 nucleotides: TGTGCCACCAGCCTCGGGTCCTATAGCAATCAGCCCCAGCATTTT. Translated, it gives CATSLGSYSNQPQHF.

The chain carries TRBV2 and TRBJ1-5; no firm D call. The germline V gene has CDR1 SNHLY and CDR2 FYNNEI. There are 15 residues in the CDR3. Trimming removed 4 bases from V and 7 bases from J, with 17 bases in between. CDR3 nucleotides: TGTGCCAGCAGTGGAGGTTCTATAGCATGGCAGCCCCAGCATTTT. It specifies CASSGGSIAWQPQHF.

The rearrangement links TRBV5-6 to TRBJ2-7, with no clear D. The V and J ends lost 2 bases and 3 bases respectively, with 9 bases between them. There are 13 residues in the CDR3. The germline CDR1 and CDR2 sequences are SGHDT and YYEEEE. Here the CDR3 DNA reads TGTGCCAGCAGCTTAGACATTCTCTACGAGCAGTACTTC. As protein: CASSLDILYEQYF.

The chain couples TRBV19 to TRBJ1-6; TRBD1 matches at 11 bases. The CDR3 spans 17 residues. Germline V gene sequence: CDR1 LNHDA, CDR2 SQIVND (reference sequence). V was clipped by 6 bases and J by 0 bases; unmatched bases: 4. DNA of the CDR3: TGTGCCAGTAGACTAGGGACAGGGGGCTCCTATAATTCACCCCTCCACTTT. Amino acid sequence: CASRLGTGGSYNSPLHF.

This clone was seen a few times. The chain links TRBV19 to TRBJ2-5; D may be TRBD2 (6 bases). This CDR3 is built from 16 residues. V was trimmed by 6 bases and J by 6 bases, leaving 23 bases between them. Germline CDR1 and CDR2: LNHDA and SQIVND (reference sequence). The CDR3 DNA follows: TGTGCCAGTAGGAACCCTAGCGACCCTCAGCGGCAGACCCAGTACTTC. This codes for CASRNPSDPQRQTQYF.

In this sample, this clone turned up a few times. The chain is built from TRBV6-6 and TRBJ1-4; D unclear. CDR3 length: 14 residues. Germline values: CDR1 MNHNY, CDR2 SVGAGI (reference sequence). The ends were cut back, 6 bases at V and 3 bases at J, with 11 bases in the middle. The CDR3 DNA reads TGTGCCAGCAGCCGGTCCGGAGCTAATGAAAAACTGTTTTTT. It is translated as CASSRSGANEKLFF.

V is TRBV5-3 and J is TRBJ2-3; 7 positions match TRBD1. TRBV5-3 carries the ORF label, with uncertain function. V shed 3 bases, J shed 5 bases, and the junction held 6 bases outside the gene matches. CDR3 size: 14 residues. DNA of the CDR3: TGTGCCAGAAGCTCGAGGGGGCAAAGAGATACGCAGTATTTT. Its protein product is CARSSRGQRDTQYF.